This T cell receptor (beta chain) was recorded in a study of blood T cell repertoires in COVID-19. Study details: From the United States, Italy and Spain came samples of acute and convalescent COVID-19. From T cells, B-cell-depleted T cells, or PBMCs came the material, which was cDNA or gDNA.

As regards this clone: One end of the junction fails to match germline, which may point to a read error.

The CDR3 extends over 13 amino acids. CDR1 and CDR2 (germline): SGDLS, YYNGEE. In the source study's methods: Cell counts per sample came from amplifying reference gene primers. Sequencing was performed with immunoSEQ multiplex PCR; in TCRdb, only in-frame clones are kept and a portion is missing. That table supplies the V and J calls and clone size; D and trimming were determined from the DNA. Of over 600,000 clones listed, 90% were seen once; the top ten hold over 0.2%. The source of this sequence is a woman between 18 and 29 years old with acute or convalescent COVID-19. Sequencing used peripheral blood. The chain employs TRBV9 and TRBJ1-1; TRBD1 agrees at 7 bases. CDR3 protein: CASSARERTGRFF. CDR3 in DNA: TGTGCCAGCAGCGCCCGAGAGAGGACAGGCCGGTTTTTT.